The present entry profiles one T cell receptor beta chain with its context. Its antigen is still unknown. This entry is derived from a study of vaccination effects on CD4 cells after COVID-19. Study-wide context: Before sequencing took place, the ViraFEST assay used viral peptide pools to expand antigen-specific CD4+ T cells. Study results and limitations: There were few convalescent patients in the study and no early post-infection timepoints. New vaccine-induced clones made up most post-vaccine spike-reactive clones in convalescents.

Culture lasted about ten days before CD4+ T cell isolation. Half the medium was swapped for IL-2 medium on days 3 and 7. Method: immunoSEQ multiplex PCR; TCRdb's copy keeps in-frame clones and lacks some. This table holds tens of thousands of clones, more than 60% found once. Germline CDR1 reads SQVTM; CDR2 reads ANQGSEA. The CDR3 loop spans 12 amino acids. V lost 4 bases to trimming and J lost 10 bases, with 14 bases between them. Here the sequenced sample was CD4+ T cells from PBMCs cultured without peptide, taken before COVID-19 vaccination. The TCR sequence derives from a human donor who had a prior SARS-CoV-2 infection. The chain uses TRBV29-1 and TRBJ2-1; unclear D gene. The CDR3 DNA is TGCAGCGTTGGCCTGAAGCAAAACGAGCAGTTCTTC. It is translated as CSVGLKQNEQFF.